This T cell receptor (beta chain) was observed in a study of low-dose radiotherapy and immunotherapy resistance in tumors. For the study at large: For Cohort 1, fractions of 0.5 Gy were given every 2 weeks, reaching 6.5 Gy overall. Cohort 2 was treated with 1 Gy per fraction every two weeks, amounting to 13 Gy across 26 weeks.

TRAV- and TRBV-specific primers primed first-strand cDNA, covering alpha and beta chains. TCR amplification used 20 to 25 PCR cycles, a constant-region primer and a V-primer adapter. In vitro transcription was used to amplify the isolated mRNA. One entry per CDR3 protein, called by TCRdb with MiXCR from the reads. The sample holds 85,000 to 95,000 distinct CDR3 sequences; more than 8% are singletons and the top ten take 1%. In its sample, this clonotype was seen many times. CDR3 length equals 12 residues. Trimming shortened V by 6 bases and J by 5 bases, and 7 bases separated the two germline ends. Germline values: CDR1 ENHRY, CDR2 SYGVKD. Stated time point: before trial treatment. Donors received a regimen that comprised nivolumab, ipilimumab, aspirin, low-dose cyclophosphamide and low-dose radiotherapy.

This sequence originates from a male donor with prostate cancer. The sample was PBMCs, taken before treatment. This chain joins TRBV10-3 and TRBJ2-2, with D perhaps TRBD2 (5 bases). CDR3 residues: CAIRPGTGELFF. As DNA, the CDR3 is TGTGCCATCAGGCCGGGGACCGGGGAGCTGTTTTTT.